These T cell receptor beta chains were read from a single sample in a study of follicular helper T cells after annual influenza vaccination. The method was immunoSEQ multiplex PCR; TCRdb's version includes in-frame clones alone and lacks a portion of them. The sample holds nearly 15,000 clones; 65% to 85% are singletons and the top ten take under 1.5%. The sequencing used CXCR5+ CD38- circulating T follicular helper cells from blood, collected 7 days after influenza vaccination. Receptor source: an adult who received the influenza vaccine. Each CDR3 is given with its conserved first and last residue. The D gene is left open where the match is weak. Size is stated for part of the rows, as once, few or many counts, or as a class when the clone is expanded.

v_call	d_call	clone_size	j_call	cdr3_aa	cdr3_nt
TRBV29-1	TRBD2	-	TRBJ2-1	CSAKRLAGGRDEQFF	TGCAGCGCTAAACGACTAGCGGGAGGAAGGGATGAGCAGTTCTTC
TRBV2	-	-	TRBJ1-2	CASSALGQYYGYTF	TGTGCCAGCAGTGCCCTGGGGCAGTACTATGGCTACACCTTC
TRBV6-6	-	-	TRBJ1-1	CASSDIGTTEAFF	TGTGCCAGCAGCGACATTGGTACGACTGAAGCTTTCTTT
TRBV7-3	-	-	TRBJ2-7	CASSKGVGYEQYF	TGTGCCAGCTCCAAGGGAGTAGGCTACGAGCAGTACTTC
TRBV5-6	TRBD2	-	TRBJ2-1	CASSLALAGVGQFF	TGTGCCAGCAGCTTGGCACTAGCGGGAGTGGGGCAGTTCTTC
TRBV7-8	-	-	TRBJ1-1	CASSLFRTNTEAFF	TGTGCCAGCAGCTTATTTCGGACAAACACTGAAGCTTTCTTT
TRBV18	TRBD1	-	TRBJ2-5	CASSHPGGRETQYF	TGTGCCAGCTCACATCCAGGGGGCCGAGAGACCCAGTACTTC
TRBV11-2	TRBD1	-	TRBJ2-3	CASSSWQGAPDTQYF	TGTGCCAGCAGCTCTTGGCAGGGGGCCCCAGATACGCAGTATTTT
TRBV7-9	-	-	TRBJ1-4	CASSLGQGDEKLLF	TGTGCCAGCAGCTTAGGGCAGGGTGACGAAAAACTGCTTTTT
TRBV6-5	-	-	TRBJ1-2	CARAWGGDLRGYTF	TGTGCCAGGGCTTGGGGGGGCGACTTACGTGGCTACACCTTC
TRBV6-1	-	-	TRBJ1-5	CASSDPRGRDQPQHF	TGTGCCAGCAGTGACCCCAGGGGCAGGGATCAGCCCCAGCATTTT
TRBV6-6	-	-	TRBJ2-7	CASSYRRGSSYEQYF	TGTGCCAGCAGTTACCGCAGAGGGTCCTCCTACGAGCAGTACTTC
TRBV7-9	-	-	TRBJ1-2	CASSSAGITSYGYTF	TGTGCCAGCAGCTCCGCCGGGATCACAAGCTATGGCTACACCTTC
TRBV2	-	-	TRBJ1-3	CASSEHSSGNTIYF	TGTGCCAGCAGTGAACACAGCTCTGGAAACACCATATATTTT
TRBV30	-	once	TRBJ2-7	CAWNSQGYEQYF	TGTGCCTGGAACTCCCAGGGGTACGAGCAGTACTTC
TRBV5-4	TRBD2	once	TRBJ2-7	CASSSGTSGGGEQYF	TGTGCCAGCAGCTCCGGGACTAGCGGGGGAGGCGAGCAGTACTTC
TRBV11-2	TRBD1	-	TRBJ1-6	CASSMTGTVNSPLHF	TGTGCCAGCAGCATGACAGGGACGGTGAATTCCCCCCTCCACTTT
TRBV4-1	TRBD2	-	TRBJ2-1	CASSQGGLAGPKVHNEQFF	TGCGCCAGCAGCCAAGGGGGACTAGCGGGGCCGAAGGTGCACAATGAGCAGTTCTTC
TRBV29-1	TRBD2	-	TRBJ2-5	CSVDYSGARETQYF	TGCAGCGTCGATTATAGCGGGGCTCGGGAGACCCAGTACTTC
TRBV5-1	-	-	TRBJ1-2	CASSSTADRSDGYTF	TGCGCCAGCAGCTCCACGGCGGACAGATCCGACGGCTACACCTTC
TRBV30	-	-	TRBJ1-4	CAWRGGVKKLFF	TGTGCCTGGAGGGGGGGGGTGAAAAAACTGTTTTTT
TRBV4-1	TRBD1	-	TRBJ1-5	CASSPGQGNQPQHF	TGCGCCAGCAGCCCTGGACAGGGCAATCAGCCCCAGCATTTT
TRBV7-9	-	-	TRBJ1-2	CASSFGGAGGYTF	TGTGCCAGCAGCTTCGGAGGGGCCGGTGGCTACACCTTC
TRBV11-2	TRBD2	-	TRBJ2-7	CASSLDRIGRRYF	TGTGCCAGCAGCTTAGATCGTATCGGGAGGCGGTACTTC
TRBV7-6	-	-	TRBJ2-1	CASSLVGSGTHNEQFF	TGTGCCAGCAGCTTAGTCGGGTCAGGGACACACAATGAGCAGTTCTTC
TRBV7-9	-	-	TRBJ1-2	CASSLTDGRGYTF	TGTGCCAGCAGCCTGACAGACGGTCGGGGCTACACCTTC
TRBV28	-	few	TRBJ2-7	CASSLSGYEQYF	TGTGCCAGCAGTTTGTCCGGCTACGAGCAGTACTTC
TRBV6-5	TRBD1	once	TRBJ1-2	CASALLDRTYGYTF	TGTGCCAGCGCCTTACTGGACAGGACCTATGGCTACACCTTC
TRBV28	TRBD1	-	TRBJ1-5	CASSPSGTAGDAKSQHF	TGTGCCAGCAGTCCAAGTGGGACAGCCGGGGATGCGAAATCCCAGCATTTT
TRBV15	-	-	TRBJ2-5	CATGRDNQETQYF	TGTGCCACCGGCCGGGACAACCAAGAGACCCAGTACTTC
TRBV7-2	TRBD2	-	TRBJ2-2	CASSLKLAGGLGELFF	TGTGCCAGCAGCCTAAAACTAGCGGGAGGGTTGGGGGAGCTGTTTTTT
TRBV28	TRBD1	few	TRBJ1-3	CASSSGTGGTGNTIYF	TGTGCCAGCAGCTCCGGGACAGGGGGCACTGGAAACACCATATATTTT
TRBV2	-	-	TRBJ2-7	CASRPQISYEQYF	TGTGCCAGCAGGCCTCAGATTTCCTACGAGCAGTACTTC
TRBV7-9	-	-	TRBJ2-7	CASSWSLGHEQYF	TGTGCCAGCAGCTGGTCCCTGGGGCACGAGCAGTACTTC
TRBV30	TRBD2	-	TRBJ2-1	CAWSGLAGPYNEQFF	TGTGCCTGGAGTGGACTAGCGGGGCCTTACAATGAGCAGTTCTTC
TRBV2	TRBD2	-	TRBJ2-7	CASSQQPAGVSRYEQYF	TGTGCCAGCAGTCAACAACCAGCGGGAGTGTCTCGCTACGAGCAGTACTTC
TRBV7-3	TRBD2	-	TRBJ2-5	CASSSGLAGRETQYF	TGTGCCAGCAGCTCGGGACTAGCGGGGCGAGAGACCCAGTACTTC
TRBV5-5	-	-	TRBJ1-1	CASSTTLVATEAFF	TGTGCCAGCAGCACCACGTTGGTGGCTACTGAAGCTTTCTTT
TRBV13	-	-	TRBJ1-4	CASSLWGAANEKLFF	TGTGCCAGCAGCTTATGGGGAGCGGCTAATGAAAAACTGTTTTTT
TRBV10-2	-	-	TRBJ2-3	CASSVANLGDTQYF	TGCGCCAGCAGTGTCGCCAACCTCGGAGATACGCAGTATTTT
TRBV6-4	-	-	TRBJ1-2	CASPTFRQAYGYTF	TGTGCCTCTCCAACCTTTCGACAGGCATATGGCTACACCTTC
TRBV11-2	-	-	TRBJ1-1	CASSRESRVNTEAFF	TGTGCCAGCAGCAGAGAGAGCAGGGTGAACACTGAAGCTTTCTTT
TRBV5-6	-	-	TRBJ2-7	CASSLGLTSGPSGQYF	TGTGCCAGCAGCTTGGGTCTGACTAGTGGGCCCTCAGGGCAGTACTTC
TRBV10-3	TRBD1	-	TRBJ2-7	CASSEGANYEQYF	TGTGCCTCCTCAGAGGGGGCGAACTACGAGCAGTACTTC
TRBV29-1	TRBD1	-	TRBJ2-5	CSAGQGLETQYF	TGCAGCGCCGGACAGGGGTTGGAGACCCAGTACTTC
TRBV11-2	-	-	TRBJ1-1	CASSGRGGLEPRTEAFF	TGTGCCAGCAGCGGGCGCGGCGGGTTAGAGCCGAGGACTGAAGCTTTCTTT
TRBV29-1	-	-	TRBJ1-1	CSVFTNGGEAFF	TGCAGCGTTTTTACAAACGGGGGAGAAGCTTTCTTT
TRBV7-2	TRBD1	-	TRBJ2-6	CASSLKGGAGANVLTF	TGTGCCAGCAGCCTCAAAGGGGGCGCTGGGGCCAACGTCCTGACTTTC
TRBV28	TRBD1	once	TRBJ2-5	CASRPRRDRGGTQYF	TGTGCCAGCAGACCCCGACGGGACAGGGGGGGGACCCAGTACTTC
TRBV19	-	-	TRBJ2-7	CASKKNGGDYEQYF	TGTGCCAGTAAAAAGAACGGGGGAGACTACGAGCAGTACTTC
TRBV20-1	-	-	TRBJ2-3	CSARDATQYF	TGCAGTGCCAGGGATGCAACGCAGTATTTT
TRBV19	TRBD1	few	TRBJ2-6	CASSIRTGGKAGANVLTF	TGTGCCAGTAGTATCCGGACAGGGGGCAAAGCTGGGGCCAACGTCCTGACTTTC
TRBV5-4	TRBD1	-	TRBJ2-7	CASSPGGQASSYEQYF	TGTGCCAGCAGCCCTGGGGGACAGGCGAGCTCCTACGAGCAGTACTTC
TRBV5-1	TRBD1	-	TRBJ2-3	CASRGGTGGVTQYF	TGCGCCAGCAGAGGAGGGACAGGAGGGGTTACGCAGTATTTT
TRBV11-2	-	-	TRBJ2-5	CASSFGGTGPGWETQYF	TGTGCCAGCAGCTTTGGGGGTACAGGGCCGGGGTGGGAGACCCAGTACTTC
TRBV5-6	-	few	TRBJ2-1	CASSLVEVEQFF	TGTGCCAGCAGCTTGGTGGAGGTTGAGCAGTTCTTC
TRBV9	-	-	TRBJ2-1	CASSVGLDSYNEQFF	TGTGCCAGCAGCGTAGGGCTAGATTCCTACAATGAGCAGTTCTTC